This T cell receptor (beta chain) comes out of a study of T cell responses to AZD1222 COVID-19 vaccine (TCRdb year 2021). Context from the whole study: AZD1222 recipients whose second dose came at about 4 weeks and those whose second dose came at about 12 weeks were combined into one group, since spike-specific TCR depth and breadth did not differ between the two schedules. A total of 230 to 250 trial participants underwent TCR sequencing, of whom some 200 had received two doses of AZD1222 and about 25 had received two doses of the MenACWY control vaccine. Trial participants were enrolled by age into subgroups of 18-55, 56-69 and 70-plus years, and 148, 28 and 57 TCR-sequenced participants, respectively, were included in these subgroups. Summary of the overall study and its limitations: In the small 56-69-year group, the increase in depth fell short of significance, most likely because of low power. No day 14 peak-response samples were available, so repertoires were characterized only after the peak T cell response. A significant rise in spike-specific TCR breadth and depth was observed after two AZD1222 doses relative to day 0 and relative to MenACWY recipients. Participants were mostly white British, with more females than males. The authors suggested clonal diversity may have been underestimated. The vaccine-associated CD4 TCRs covered the entire spike protein, and the dominant responses fell in regions 160-218 and 743-854. Reportedly, almost half of the unique spike-specific TCRs recognized epitopes lying outside the regions that are mutated in the B.1.351 and B.1.1.7 variants. Conclusions about previously exposed vaccinees are limited because only six or seven AZD1222 recipients were SARS-CoV-2 seropositive at baseline.

This specimen's time point label, interpreted: baseline before first vaccination. The vaccinee samples were drawn from two UK trials, COV001 and COV002, one of which was a single-blind randomized controlled phase 2/3 trial testing AZD1222 (ChAdOx1 nCoV-19) in healthy adults. For TCRbeta chain sequencing, PBMC samples were collected from trial participants at day 0 and at day 28 after the second dose. Comment on this clone: This receptor's antigen is unknown. Base quality data are lacking; no much larger clone is found one base away.

Including the terminal cysteine and phenylalanine, the CDR3 comprises 16 residues. The DNA shown is the 48-base CDR3, in frame from base 1. V is cut back by 3 bases and J by 3 bases, with 4 bases in the junction unmatched. Via the germline V gene, CDR1 is SGHTA and CDR2 FQGNSA. The CDR3 regions of human TCRbeta chains were analyzed by immunosequencing. The original pipeline was this. Repertoire TCRs were checked for matches against a reference library of SARS-CoV-2-specific TCRs that had been generated using the MIRA antigen-specificity platform. Breadth meant the fraction of unique TCRs that were SARS-CoV-2-associated, whereas depth meant the fraction of total T cells that were SARS-CoV-2-associated. Using the MIRA data, every spike-specific TCR was mapped to the spike region that the TCR reacted to and assigned to either a CD4 or a CD8 class. Log10-transformed breadth and depth values were compared by one-way ANOVA with Sidak's multiple comparisons tests. In its TCRdb copy, this immuneACCESS table keeps in-frame sequences only and misses some clones. Where compared with another copy, unresolved V genes explain less than half of these, and the others have no known cause. The V and J calls and clone size come from that table; D and trimming were worked out from the DNA. Within this sample are roughly 50,000 clones, with roughly 90% of them counted one time only. The ten largest clones add up to 1.5% to 2.5% of the sample.

Here the sequenced sample was peripheral blood, taken on day 0 of AZD1222 vaccination. The clonotype originates from an adult in good health. The chain uses TRBV7-2 and TRBJ2-2; 10 of the junction bases match TRBD1. The DNA sequence is given as TGTGCCAGCAGCTTGACAGGGGGCGCGGACACCGGGGAGCTGTTTTTT. This sequence encodes CASSLTGGADTGELFF. Reference TRBV7-2 and TRBJ2-2 proteins supply the regions before and after the CDR3; the full variable domain is: GAGVSQSPSNKVTEKGKDVELRCDPISGHTALYWYRQSLGQGLEFLIYFQGNSAPDKSGLPSDRFSAERTGGSVSTLTIQRTQQEDSAVYLCASSLTGGADTGELFFGEGSRLTVL.